This TCR beta chain was documented in a study of regulatory T cells in long-lasting Graves disease. Study context: Graves' patients, newly diagnosed, had taken antithyroid drugs under 3 months.

Building of the TCR beta libraries involved iRepertoire HTBI primers and Arm-PCR of CDR3 regions. Each CDR3 protein gets one entry after TCRdb re-called the multiplex PCR reads with MiXCR. The sample has over 500,000 distinct CDR3 sequences, 15% to 20% seen once. Time point denoted: newly diagnosed GD, antithyroid drugs for less than 3 months. There was RNA extracted from PBMCs, and the TCR library was made from it. Losses at the gene ends were 6 bases for V and 11 bases for J; bases not matched to a gene: 27. Germline CDR1 MNHEY, CDR2 SVGEGT. The length of the CDR3 is 18 residues. In regard to this clonotype: Just one base apart from a much larger clone, this may be a read error.

These data also featured in a second study, about T cells in Graves' hyperthyroidism and ophthalmopathy. That report adds: Ophthalmopathy got predicted by the model a median around 6.6 months before its onset.

The specimen was peripheral blood mononuclear cells (PBMCs), collected at new diagnosis, from a patient treated with antithyroid drugs. The receptor comes from a woman under 40 with Graves disease. The chain carries TRBV6-2 or TRBV6-3 and TRBJ2-5; 7 bases map to TRBD2. For the CDR3, the DNA is TGTGCCAGCAGGAAACTTGGCTCGTGGGAGGGCTCCTACAATGAGCAGTACTTC. It codes for CASRKLGSWEGSYNEQYF.